The present T cell receptor (beta chain) was sequenced within a study of blood T cell repertoires in COVID-19. In the original workflow: Reference gene primer amplification in the assay estimated nucleated cell counts. TCRdb's copy holds only in-frame clones and misses some; the assay was immunoSEQ multiplex PCR. From that table come the V and J calls and clone size; the DNA was used to work out D and trimming. The sample includes more than 90,000 clones, around 67% of them seen just once. CDR1 SQVTM and CDR2 ANQGSEA come from the germline V gene. This CDR3 is built from 13 residues. Trimming removed 7 bases at V and 2 bases at J, with 15 bases between.

The source material was peripheral blood. The source of this sequence is an older woman in a cohort sampled during active or convalescent COVID-19. The chain combines TRBV29-1 with TRBJ2-7; maybe TRBD1 (6 bases). CDR3 DNA sequence: TGCAGCGGAGGGGGAGCGGAAACCTACGAGCAGTACTTC. Translating it yields CSGGGAETYEQYF.